This TCR beta chain was captured by sequencing in a study of blood T cell repertoires in COVID-19. Germline values: CDR1 SNHLY, CDR2 FYNNEI. This CDR3 has 13 amino acids. The ends were cut back, 4 bases at V and 5 bases at J, with 8 bases in the middle. The protocol was immunoSEQ multiplex PCR, while the TCRdb copy is restricted to in-frame clones and leaves out a portion. The sample lists 140,000 or so clones; 84% were seen once. The V call is TRBV2, the J call TRBJ1-4; D perhaps matches TRBD1 (5 bases). The clonotype comes from a woman younger than 35 who had been exposed to COVID-19. Sequenced sample: PBMCs or T cells enriched from blood (not recorded which). The CDR3 DNA reads TGTGCCAGCAGTGGACAGCTCAATGAAAAACTGTTTTTT. It is translated as CASSGQLNEKLFF.